These 18 T cell receptor beta chains originate from one sample sequenced in a study of spatial heterogeneity in lung cancer. Time point given: sample taken at primary tumor resection. Unsorted whole RNA from tumor, nontumor lung or frozen PBMC underwent sequencing. TCRdb ran MiXCR on the 5' RACE reads and lists one entry per CDR3 protein. The table shows roughly 39,000 distinct CDR3 sequences, with 7.5% occurring only once. The source material was PBMCs, sampled at surgery. The origin of the receptors is a male donor with early-stage non-small cell lung cancer.

This clonotype was detected ten times or more. V usage is TRBV6-1 and J usage is TRBJ2-7; weak D call: TRBD1 (6 bases). This CDR3 is built from 14 residues. Germline CDR1 is MNHNS and CDR2 is SASEGT. Trimming stripped 6 bases from V and 1 base from J, with 13 bases between. The CDR3 DNA reads TGTGCCAGCAGCGGAACAGGGAATTCCTACGAGCAGTACGTC. It encodes CASSGTGNSYEQYV.

This clonotype was counted ten times or more. The rearrangement uses TRBV12-3 or TRBV12-4 and TRBJ2-1, with 13 bases aligning to TRBD2. The CDR3 runs 15 residues. Trimming removed 5 bases from V and 6 bases from J; junction bases left unmatched: 4. CDR3 in DNA: TGTGCCAGCAGTCCAGGACTAGCGGGAGCCAATGAGCAGTTCTTC. The encoded protein is CASSPGLAGANEQFF.

This clonotype was seen at least ten times. This chain connects TRBV7-2 to TRBJ2-3; a weak D match, TRBD2 (5 bases). Trimming removed 4 bases at V and 0 bases at J, with 14 bases between. CDR1 and CDR2 (germline): SGHTA, FQGNSA. This CDR3 spans 16 amino acids. The CDR3 DNA reads TGTGCCAGCAGCTCCACCCTAGCAGCTAGCACAGATACGCAGTATTTT. It translates to CASSSTLAASTDTQYF.

In this sample, this clonotype turned up many times. In DNA, the CDR3 is TGTGCCAGCAGCCCCGGGAGCCTCTACGAGCAGTACGTC. Its translation is CASSPGSLYEQYV. The rearrangement joins TRBV28 to TRBJ2-7, with D perhaps TRBD2 (6 bases). Germline CDR1 reads MDHEN; CDR2 reads SYDVKM. This CDR3 spans 13 amino acids. V was clipped by 6 bases and J by 3 bases, with 12 bases between them.

The J gene is TRBJ2-3, the V gene TRBV29-1, with D tentatively TRBD1 (6 bases). V lost 3 bases and J 8 bases, leaving 15 bases between the germline ends. Germline CDR1 and CDR2: SQVTM and ANQGSEA. The CDR3 spans 13 residues. The CDR3 sequence is CSVDSGAFGTQYF. The CDR3 DNA reads as TGCAGCGTTGATTCAGGGGCTTTTGGTACGCAGTATTTT.

This clonotype was observed many times. This chain joins TRBV7-3 and TRBJ1-3, with D unclear. CDR1 SGHTA and CDR2 FQGTGA come from the germline V gene. The length of the CDR3 is 14 residues. V was clipped by 5 bases and J by 4 bases, with 12 bases between them. CDR3 in DNA: TGTGCCAGCAGCCCGTCAGGCGCCGGAAACACCATATATTTT. Protein: CASSPSGAGNTIYF.

This chain connects TRBV6-1 to TRBJ2-5; TRBD2 matches 14 bases. Germline V gene lookup returns CDR1 MNHNS and CDR2 SASEGT. The junction had 7 bases not matched to a gene; V was cut back by 2 bases and J by 5 bases. This CDR3 contains 17 residues. The CDR3: CASSESTSGGAWETQYF. The CDR3 region has the DNA TGTGCCAGCAGTGAATCGACTAGCGGGGGGGCCTGGGAGACCCAGTACTTC.

The genes are TRBV12-3 or TRBV12-4 and TRBJ2-2; D unclear. Trimming pared 3 bases from V and 9 bases from J, leaving 5 bases between. The CDR3 sequence is 11 residues long. Here the CDR3 reads CASSFVWELFF. The CDR3 nucleotides are TGTGCCAGCAGTTTCGTTTGGGAGCTGTTTTTT.

V usage is TRBV6-6 and J usage is TRBJ2-6; TRBD2 matches 11 bases. The CDR3 spans 21 residues. The germline CDR1 and CDR2 sequences are MNHNY and SVGAGI (reference sequence). Losses at the gene ends were 0 bases for V and 4 bases for J; bases not matched to a gene: 14. The CDR3 is CASSYSVLPSGRSGGANVLTF. The CDR3 region has the DNA TGTGCCAGCAGTTACTCGGTCCTCCCTAGCGGGAGGTCGGGGGGGGCCAACGTCCTGACTTTC.

This clonotype was counted at least ten times. The rearrangement joins TRBV6-2 or TRBV6-3 to TRBJ2-1; TRBD1 matches at 8 bases. The CDR3 extends over 13 amino acids. CDR1 is MNHEY and CDR2 is SVGEGT in the germline V gene. Trimming took 5 bases from V and 6 from J; bases not matched to a gene: 3. The CDR3 protein is CASSNTGGNEQFF. CDR3 DNA sequence: TGTGCCAGCAGTAATACAGGGGGCAATGAGCAGTTCTTC.

The chain recombines TRBV9 with TRBJ2-1, with D perhaps being TRBD1 or TRBD2 (5 bases each). From germline, CDR1 is SGDLS and CDR2 YYNGEE. The V and J ends lost 0 bases and 6 bases respectively, with 13 bases between them. The CDR3 runs 15 residues. CDR3 residues: CASSVAPGSTNEQFF. DNA for the CDR3: TGTGCCAGCAGCGTAGCACCAGGGAGTACCAATGAGCAGTTCTTC.

The sample holds many counts of this clonotype. This chain links TRBV12-3 or TRBV12-4 with TRBJ2-7; the match to TRBD2 covers 10 bases. Unmatched junction bases numbered 4, after V lost 3 bases and J lost 2 bases. This CDR3 has 15 amino acids. As DNA, the CDR3 is TGTGCCAGCAGTTTTGCTAGCGGGGGAACCTACGAGCAGTACTTC. It translates to CASSFASGGTYEQYF.

This clonotype was detected ten times or more. This sequence joins TRBV18 and TRBJ2-7; perhaps TRBD1 as D (5 bases). This CDR3 contains 15 residues. Looked up from germline, CDR1 is KGHSH and CDR2 is LQKENI. V shed 2 bases and J shed 5 bases, with 16 bases lying between them. CDR3 amino acids: CASSPVQGFLDEQYF. The CDR3 DNA is TGTGCCAGCTCACCAGTCCAGGGCTTCTTAGACGAGCAGTACTTC.

This clonotype was observed many times. The chain links TRBV5-1 to TRBJ1-1; 7 bases are shared with TRBD1. Germline V CDR1 and CDR2: SGHRS, YFSETQ. The J segment lost 5 bases and the V segment lost 6 bases, leaving 7 bases of the junction unmatched. There are 13 residues in the CDR3. The CDR3 region has the DNA TGCGCCAGCACCGGACAGGAAATGACTGAAGCTTTCTTT. Protein product: CASTGQEMTEAFF.

This clonotype was counted many times. The chain links TRBV7-2 to TRBJ1-6; TRBD1 matches at 7 bases. V was pared by 5 bases and J by 7 bases, with 5 bases of the junction left unmatched. CDR1 SGHTA and CDR2 FQGNSA come from the germline V gene. CDR3 length: 14 residues. CDR3 sequence: CASSQGQFNSPLHF. For the CDR3, the DNA is TGTGCCAGCAGCCAGGGACAGTTCAATTCACCCCTCCACTTT.

This clonotype occurred many times. This sequence joins TRBV10-3 and TRBJ2-3, with 9 bases lining up with TRBD1. This CDR3 comprises 15 residues. Germline loops: CDR1 ENHRY, CDR2 SYGVKD. The V gene end was trimmed by 2 bases and the J gene end by 5 bases; junction bases not matched to a gene: 5. In DNA, the CDR3 is TGTGCCATCAGTGAGCATGACAGGGGGGGAGATACGCAGTATTTT. This encodes CAISEHDRGGDTQYF.

In this sample, this clonotype turned up a few times. The CDR3 DNA reads as TGTGCCAGTAGTACCCAAGGGGGCAACGAGCAGTACGTC. It codes for CASSTQGGNEQYV. The rearrangement joins TRBV19 to TRBJ2-7, with 7 bases aligning to TRBD1. This CDR3 is built from 13 residues. CDR1 is LNHDA, CDR2 SQIVND, per germline (reference sequence). V gave up 4 bases and J gave up 5 bases; unmatched junction bases: 5.

This clonotype was seen repeatedly, ten times or more. V gene TRBV29-1 combines with J gene TRBJ1-4; D ambiguous. This CDR3 has 13 residues. Per the germline V gene, CDR1 is SQVTM and CDR2 is ANQGSEA. Deletions cut 3 bases from V and 4 bases from J, with 9 bases between. CDR3 in DNA: TGCAGCGTTGAGGAGGGCTTTAATGAAAAACTGTTTTTT. Its protein is CSVEEGFNEKLFF.